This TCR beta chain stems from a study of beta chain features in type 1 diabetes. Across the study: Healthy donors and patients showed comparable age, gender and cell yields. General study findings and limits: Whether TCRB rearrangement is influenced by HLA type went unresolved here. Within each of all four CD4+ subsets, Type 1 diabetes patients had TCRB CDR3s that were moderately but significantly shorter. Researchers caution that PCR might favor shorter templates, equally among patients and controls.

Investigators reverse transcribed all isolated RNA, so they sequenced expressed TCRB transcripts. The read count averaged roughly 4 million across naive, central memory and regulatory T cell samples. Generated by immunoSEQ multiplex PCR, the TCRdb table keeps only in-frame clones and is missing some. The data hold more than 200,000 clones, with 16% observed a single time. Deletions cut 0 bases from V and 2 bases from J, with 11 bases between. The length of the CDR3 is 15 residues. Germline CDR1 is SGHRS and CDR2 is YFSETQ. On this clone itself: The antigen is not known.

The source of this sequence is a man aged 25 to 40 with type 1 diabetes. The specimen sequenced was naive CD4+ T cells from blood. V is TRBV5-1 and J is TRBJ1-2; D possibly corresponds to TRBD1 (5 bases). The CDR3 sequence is CASSLGGTANYGYTF. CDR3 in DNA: TGCGCCAGCAGCTTGGGCGGGACGGCGAACTATGGCTACACCTTC.